This T cell receptor (beta chain) was sequenced for a study of cytomegalovirus exposure and HLA in healthy donors. PCR was performed using 60 Vbeta and 13 Jbeta primers. The table came from immunoSEQ multiplex PCR; TCRdb's copy has only in-frame clones and leaves some out. The sample shows more than 100,000 clones, approximately 84% of them seen only once. This CDR3 spans 13 amino acids. CDR1 is MNHEY and CDR2 is SMNVEV in the germline V gene (reference sequence). Trimming took 3 bases from V and 8 from J, leaving 13 bases between them. This receptor was taken from a man in his fifties in good health and CMV-seronegative. The sequenced sample consisted of PBMCs. This rearrangement joins TRBV27 to TRBJ1-2; D remains ambiguous. The CDR3: CASSFNERGGYTF. The CDR3 DNA follows: TGTGCCAGCAGTTTCAACGAACGGGGAGGCTACACCTTC.